The 27 T cell receptor beta chains presented below share a single source sample, sequenced in a study of blood T cell repertoires in COVID-19. The repertoire was sequenced with immunoSEQ multiplex PCR; TCRdb's copy has only in-frame clones and lacks some. Among more than 10,000 clones listed, 88% were seen once. Sequencing used peripheral blood. The receptors here all came from a human donor in a cohort sampled during active COVID-19.

This clone was observed a single time. As DNA, the CDR3 is TGTGCCAGCAGCGGAGAGGAACAGGGGGCTAATTCACCCCTCCACTTT. Translating it yields CASSGEEQGANSPLHF. The chain combines TRBV7-9 with TRBJ1-6; the match to TRBD1 covers 9 bases. CDR1 and CDR2 (germline): SEHNR, FQNEAQ (reference sequence). This CDR3 is built from 16 residues. The J segment lost 6 bases and the V segment lost 5 bases, leaving 8 bases of the junction unmatched.

The chain has TRBV27 and TRBJ2-3; 7 nucleotides line up with TRBD1. CDR1 is MNHEY and CDR2 is SMNVEV in the germline V gene (reference sequence). The CDR3 is 15 residues long. With 5 bases clipped from V and 1 base from J, the junction kept 6 bases outside the gene matches. The CDR3 here is CASSKGQERTDTQYF. CDR3 nucleotides: TGTGCCAGCAGTAAAGGACAGGAGCGCACAGATACGCAGTATTTT.

This clone is a singleton in its sample. CDR3 protein: CATSLAYEQYF. The CDR3 nucleotides read TGTGCCACCTCACTAGCGTACGAGCAGTACTTC. The rearrangement joins TRBV2 to TRBJ2-7, with 7 bases identical to TRBD2. With 10 bases clipped from V and 4 bases from J, the junction kept 4 bases outside the gene matches. The CDR3 is made up of 11 amino acids. Germline V lookup: CDR1 SNHLY, CDR2 FYNNEI.

V gene TRBV10-3 combines with J gene TRBJ2-3; D might be TRBD1 (6 bases). Germline loops: CDR1 ENHRY, CDR2 SYGVKD. The V end lost 3 bases, the J end lost 2 bases, and 18 bases lay between the germline ends. The CDR3 sequence is 17 residues long. The CDR3 is CAISEGGLDGATDTQYF. The CDR3 bases are TGTGCCATCAGTGAAGGGGGTTTGGACGGAGCCACAGATACGCAGTATTTT.

This chain uses TRBV5-5 with TRBJ1-4; 10 bases map to TRBD1. V lost 1 base to trimming and J lost 4 bases; unmatched junction nucleotides: 13. The CDR3 is 19 residues long. From germline, CDR1 is SGHKS and CDR2 YYEKEE (reference sequence). The CDR3 sequence is CASSLKGQGRRTFNEKLFF. CDR3 sequence (DNA): TGTGCCAGCAGCTTGAAGGGACAGGGGAGGCGGACGTTTAATGAAAAACTGTTTTTT.

This chain joins TRBV6-1 and TRBJ1-3; no clear D. The V end lost 2 bases, the J end lost 0 bases, and 8 bases lay between the germline ends. CDR1 and CDR2 from the germline V gene are MNHNS and SASEGT. The CDR3 is 15 amino acids. CDR3 nucleotide sequence: TGTGCCAGCAGTGAAAATGGAGGCTCTGGAAACACCATATATTTT. This translates into CASSENGGSGNTIYF.

Written as DNA, the CDR3 is TGCGCCAGCAGCTTGGGACTAGCGGGAGTGGTCACCGGGGAGCTGTTTTTT. Its protein is CASSLGLAGVVTGELFF. The J gene is TRBJ2-2, the V gene TRBV5-1; 12 nucleotides line up with TRBD2. CDR3 length equals 17 residues. CDR1 and CDR2 from the germline V gene are SGHRS and YFSETQ. The ends lost 0 bases at V and 4 bases at J; junction bases unmatched: 4.

This chain joins TRBV3-1 (or the pseudogene TRBV3-2) and TRBJ1-1, with D hard to call. Trimming left V 1 base short and J 6 bases short, with 15 bases between. The germline CDR1 and CDR2 sequences are LGHDT and YNNKEL (reference sequence). This CDR3 has 15 residues. The CDR3 loop reads CASSQGLQSGAEAFF. The CDR3 coding sequence is TGTGCCAGCAGCCAAGGTCTGCAGAGCGGGGCTGAAGCTTTCTTT.

The genes are TRBV6-6 and TRBJ2-1; 12 bases line up with TRBD2. This CDR3 comprises 16 residues. Unmatched junction bases numbered 4, after V lost 6 bases and J lost 1 base. Germline V gene data show CDR1 as MNHNY and CDR2 as SVGAGI (reference sequence). CDR3 amino acids: CASSETSGGSYNEQFF. The CDR3 DNA reads as TGTGCCAGCAGCGAGACTAGCGGGGGTTCCTACAATGAGCAGTTCTTC.

This clone was detected a few times. The rearrangement uses TRBV15 and TRBJ1-5; D may be TRBD1 (5 bases). Trimming took off 0 bases at V and 2 bases at J, with 14 bases between the two ends. CDR1 is LNHNV, CDR2 YYDKDF, per germline (reference sequence). This CDR3 contains 17 residues. The chain's CDR3 is CATSRDSREKRNQPQHF. The CDR3 coding sequence is TGTGCCACCAGCAGAGATAGCAGGGAAAAGCGCAATCAGCCCCAGCATTTT.

The chain couples TRBV11-2 to TRBJ1-2, with D perhaps TRBD1 (6 bases). Germline V gene lookup returns CDR1 SGHAT and CDR2 FQNNGV. The CDR3 spans 13 residues. Trimming removed 4 bases at V and 12 bases at J, with 18 bases between. CDR3 sequence: CASSSDRQVQNTF. As DNA, the CDR3 is TGTGCCAGCAGCTCAGACAGACAGGTCCAGAACACCTTC.

V is TRBV11-2 and J is TRBJ1-4; D is perhaps TRBD1 (5 bases). The CDR3 length is 15 residues. The V gene lost 5 bases and the J gene lost 7 bases, with 17 bases spanning the gap. From germline, CDR1 is SGHAT and CDR2 FQNNGV. This CDR3 reads CASSLVDGGAEKLFF. The CDR3 region has the DNA TGTGCCAGCAGCCTCGTGGACGGTGGGGCTGAAAAACTGTTTTTT.

This clone was recorded once. This chain links TRBV2 with TRBJ1-2, with D unresolved. The CDR3 covers 14 residues. V lost 1 base and J lost 5, with 11 bases in between. Germline V gives CDR1 SNHLY, CDR2 FYNNEI. The CDR3 coding sequence is TGTGCCAGCAGTGAAGAAGGGAGGAGGTATGGCTACACCTTC. This gives the protein CASSEEGRRYGYTF.

Sample share makes this clone medium-sized. The chain links TRBV11-2 to TRBJ2-1, with D possibly matching TRBD2 (7 bases). CDR3 length equals 17 residues. Trimming stripped 4 bases from V and 2 bases from J, with 18 bases between. The V gene's germline CDR1 is SGHAT and CDR2 FQNNGV. The CDR3 region has the DNA TGTGCCAGCAGCTCCAACGTGGTGCGGGGGCCCTACAATGAGCAGTTCTTC. Amino acid sequence: CASSSNVVRGPYNEQFF.

The chain employs TRBV7-9 and TRBJ1-6; TRBD1 matches 10 bases. The CDR3 has 15 residues. Germline assignment: CDR1 SEHNR and CDR2 FQNEAQ (reference sequence). V shed 5 bases, J shed 7 bases, and the junction held 5 bases outside the gene matches. CDR3 coding DNA: TGTGCCAGCAGCCTGACAGGGGGCCCCAATTCACCCCTCCACTTT. This sequence encodes CASSLTGGPNSPLHF. Combining the CDR3 with reference TRBV7-9 and TRBJ1-6 gives the whole variable domain DTGVSQNPRHKITKRGQNVTFRCDPISEHNRLYWYRQTLGQGPEFLTYFQNEAQLEKSRLLSDRFSAERPKGSFSTLEIQRTEQGDSAMYLCASSLTGGPNSPLHFGNGTRLTVT.

V and J are TRBV11-1 and TRBJ1-4, with 9 bases matching TRBD1. This CDR3 is built from 16 residues. Germline V gene sequence: CDR1 SGHAT, CDR2 FQDESV (reference sequence). V was pared by 5 bases and J by 3 bases, with 7 bases of the junction left unmatched. The CDR3, as DNA: TGTGCCAGCAGCCGCGGGACAGGGTGGGCTAATGAAAAACTGTTTTTT. Residues: CASSRGTGWANEKLFF.

This clone was seen only once. The chain couples TRBV5-1 to TRBJ1-5; the match to TRBD1 covers 7 bases. CDR1 is SGHRS, CDR2 YFSETQ, per germline. The CDR3 length is 16 residues. After removal of 4 bases from V and 3 bases from J, the junction contained 10 bases not matched to a gene. CDR3 DNA: TGCGCCAGCAGCCCCGGACAGGCGATCCTCAATCAGCCCCAGCATTTT. This translates into CASSPGQAILNQPQHF.

The rearrangement joins TRBV3-1 (or the pseudogene TRBV3-2) to TRBJ2-3; TRBD2 agrees at 8 bases. CDR3 size: 14 residues. V trimming: 6 bases; J trimming: 5 bases; junction bases outside the gene matches: 7. The germline CDR1 and CDR2 sequences are LGHDT and YNNKEL (reference sequence). The CDR3 spells CASRAGAQIDTQYF. The DNA of the CDR3 is TGTGCCAGCAGAGCGGGGGCACAGATAGATACGCAGTATTTT.

V usage is TRBV6-4 and J usage is TRBJ2-1; 9 nucleotides line up with TRBD2. V shed 8 bases and J 4 bases; nucleotides not matched to a gene: 9. Germline assignment: CDR1 MRHNA and CDR2 SNTAGT. The length of the CDR3 is 15 residues. The CDR3 is CASGSAGGPYNEQFF. The CDR3 bases are TGTGCCAGCGGATCGGCGGGGGGGCCTTACAATGAGCAGTTCTTC.

The gene calls are TRBV2 and TRBJ1-1; TRBD1 matches at 7 bases. Per the germline V gene, CDR1 is SNHLY and CDR2 is FYNNEI. The V segment lost 5 bases and the J segment 1 base; nucleotides outside the gene matches: 7. The CDR3 covers 15 residues. The CDR3: CASSPTGKSNTEAFF. The CDR3 DNA is TGTGCCAGCAGTCCGACAGGGAAGTCGAACACTGAAGCTTTCTTT.

The J gene is TRBJ2-1, the V gene TRBV5-5; D not certain. Germline loops: CDR1 SGHKS, CDR2 YYEKEE (reference sequence). The V end was cut by 2 bases, the J end by 4 bases, with 13 bases between. The CDR3 sequence is 15 residues long. The CDR3: CASSLESNPYNEQFF. CDR3 coding DNA: TGTGCCAGCAGCTTAGAGAGTAACCCGTACAATGAGCAGTTCTTC. Variable domain in full (rest from reference TRBV5-5 and TRBJ2-1): DAGVTQSPTHLIKTRGQQVTLRCSPISGHKSVSWYQQVLGQGPQFIFQYYEKEERGRGNFPDRFSARQFPNYSSELNVNALLLGDSALYLCASSLESNPYNEQFFGPGTRLTVL.

A single count supports this clone. V and J are TRBV5-1 and TRBJ2-1, with 7 bases lining up with TRBD2. Germline V gene sequence: CDR1 SGHRS, CDR2 YFSETQ. V was clipped by 4 bases and J by 7 bases; unmatched bases: 14. The CDR3 consists of 16 residues. CDR3 region: CASSPSSNSGWNEQFF. The CDR3 nucleotides are TGCGCCAGCAGCCCCTCCTCGAATAGCGGGTGGAATGAGCAGTTCTTC.

This clone was recorded once. In DNA, the CDR3 is TGCGCCAGCAGCCCGGACAGGGTCGGAAACACCATATATTTT. Translation gives CASSPDRVGNTIYF. The chain joins TRBV5-1 to TRBJ1-3, with 8 bases lining up with TRBD1. J gave up 4 bases and V 4 bases, and 4 bases lay outside the gene matches. This CDR3 has 14 amino acids. Germline CDR1 reads SGHRS; CDR2 reads YFSETQ.

The chain has TRBV14 and TRBJ2-6; D not certain. The ends were cut back, 8 bases at V and 4 bases at J, with 9 bases in the middle. The length of the CDR3 is 13 residues. Germline V lookup: CDR1 SGHDN, CDR2 FVKESK. The CDR3 bases are TGTGCCAGCTCCCTTCCCGGGGCCAACGTCCTGACTTTC. Amino acids: CASSLPGANVLTF.

The V gene is TRBV2, the J gene TRBJ2-7; D is ambiguous. Germline V gives CDR1 SNHLY, CDR2 FYNNEI. This CDR3 is built from 11 residues. Trimming pared 5 bases from V and 6 bases from J, leaving 8 bases between. CDR3 sequence: CASSLVVEQYF. CDR3 DNA: TGTGCCAGCAGTCTAGTAGTCGAGCAGTACTTC.

This chain joins TRBV27 and TRBJ1-1; D gene uncertain. This CDR3 comprises 16 residues. V was shortened by 0 bases and J by 1 base, with 12 bases between the two germline ends. CDR1 and CDR2 from the germline V gene are MNHEY and SMNVEV (reference sequence). The CDR3 region is CASSLSSVSGNTEAFF. The DNA of the CDR3 is TGTGCCAGCAGTTTATCGTCGGTTTCAGGGAACACTGAAGCTTTCTTT.

The chain is built from TRBV10-1 and TRBJ2-5; 7 nucleotides line up with TRBD1. V shed 2 bases, J shed 1 base, and the junction held 4 bases outside the gene matches. Germline V gene lookup returns CDR1 WNHNN and CDR2 SYGVQD (reference sequence). The CDR3 loop spans 15 amino acids. CDR3 coding DNA: TGCGCCAGCAGTGAGCCGGGGACAGCCCAAGAGACCCAGTACTTC. Protein sequence: CASSEPGTAQETQYF.